One sample yielded the 3 T cell receptor beta chains listed below, sequenced in a study of neurological immune-mediated disorders. TCRdb itself ran the 5' RACE reads through MiXCR, one entry per CDR3 protein. The sample carries 85,000 to 100,000 distinct CDR3 sequences, roughly 3.5% recorded once. Sample: PBMCs. The receptors derive from a woman aged 18-30 years with multiple sclerosis.

There are many counts of this clonotype. The rearrangement links TRBV7-9 to TRBJ2-1; TRBD1 matches at 10 bases. This CDR3 has 15 residues. V lost 5 bases and J lost 8; bases outside the gene matches: 9. Germline V gives CDR1 SEHNR, CDR2 FQNEAQ (reference sequence). This CDR3 reads CASSRGTGEFDEQFF. The CDR3 DNA follows: TGTGCCAGCAGCCGCGGGACAGGGGAATTCGATGAGCAGTTCTTC. The variable domain in full, with the rest retrieved from reference TRBV7-9 and TRBJ2-1, is DTGVSQNPRHKITKRGQNVTFRCDPISEHNRLYWYRQTLGQGPEFLTYFQNEAQLEKSRLLSDRFSAERPKGSFSTLEIQRTEQGDSAMYLCASSRGTGEFDEQFFGPGTRLTVL.

This clonotype was observed many times. J is TRBJ1-5 and V is TRBV6-6; the match to TRBD1 covers 7 bases. The CDR3 sequence is 15 residues long. The V segment lost 7 bases and the J segment 5 bases; nucleotides outside the gene matches: 11. Germline V gene data show CDR1 as MNHNY and CDR2 as SVGAGI (reference sequence). The CDR3 nucleotides are TGTGCCAGCAACAATGCACAGGGGAGTGATCAGCCCCAGCATTTT. Its protein is CASNNAQGSDQPQHF.

CDR3 sequence (DNA): TGCGCCAGCAGTGAGAGGCAGACGAACACTGAAGCTTTCTTT. Its protein product is CASSERQTNTEAFF. The chain is built from TRBV10-2 and TRBJ1-1; no definite D call. Germline V gene lookup returns CDR1 WSHSY and CDR2 SAAADI. Trimming stripped 2 bases from V and 1 base from J, with 8 bases between. The CDR3 extends over 14 amino acids.